The 10 T cell receptor beta chains reported below all come from one sample, sequenced in a study of T cell repertoires in cytomegalovirus infection. These receptors have no known antigen. TCRdb used MiXCR to reprocess the reads, holding one entry per CDR3 protein. The table records 650,000 to 900,000 distinct CDR3 sequences, approximately 30% of them present only once. Sequences were derived from cultured CD8+ T cells from PBMCs, sampled from culture after CMV antigen stimulation. The origin of the receptors is a human donor in good health (CMV status not recorded). Some clones in this sample may be carry-over from other donors' samples.

This clonotype was recorded a few times. The V gene is TRBV5-1, the J gene TRBJ1-1; TRBD1 might be the D (5 bases). V shed 0 bases and J shed 6 bases, with 15 bases lying between them. The CDR3 contains 15 residues. CDR1 and CDR2 from the germline V gene are SGHRS and YFSETQ. CDR3 nucleotides: TGCGCCAGCAGCTTGGTAGGCGGGACTGGCGCTGAAGCTTTCTTT. Protein sequence: CASSLVGGTGAEAFF.

This chain's CDR3 is CASSLVGLEVEQFF. The CDR3 coding sequence is TGTGCCAGCAGCCTGGTCGGACTAGAGGTTGAGCAGTTCTTC. V is TRBV7-6 and J is TRBJ2-1; 7 bases agree with TRBD2. Trimming removed 5 bases from V and 9 bases from J; junction bases left unmatched: 10. Germline CDR1 reads SGHVS; CDR2 reads FNYEAQ. The CDR3 totals 14 residues.

This clonotype was picked up one time. This may be a read error, as it is one base from a much larger clone. The chain is built from TRBV7-8 and TRBJ2-4; TRBD1 might be the D (7 bases). Germline CDR1 and CDR2: SGHVS and FQNEAQ. This CDR3 has 16 amino acids. Trimming pared 7 bases from V and 2 bases from J, leaving 18 bases between. DNA for the CDR3: TGTGCCAGCAACCGTCAGGGGGGAGAGACCAAAAACATTCAGTACTTC. It specifies CASNRQGGETKNIQYF.

This clonotype was detected only a few times. CDR3 sequence (DNA): TGTGCCAGTAATGAGCGGGGGCTCATGCATGAGCAGTTCTTC. Its protein product is CASNERGLMHEQFF. The V and J genes are TRBV19 and TRBJ2-1; 8 nucleotides match TRBD2. Germline V gives CDR1 LNHDA, CDR2 SQIVND (reference sequence). V was clipped by 7 bases and J by 8 bases; unmatched bases: 10. This CDR3 is built from 14 residues.

This clonotype turned up a few times. The chain recombines TRBV6-2 or TRBV6-3 with TRBJ2-7, with 12 bases aligning to TRBD2. Germline CDR1 reads MNHEY; CDR2 reads SVGEGT. After removal of 5 bases from V and 5 bases from J, the junction contained 4 bases not matched to a gene. The CDR3 sequence is 14 residues long. CDR3: CASSTSGGRNEQYV. The DNA of the CDR3 is TGTGCCAGCAGTACTAGCGGGGGGCGAAACGAGCAGTACGTC.

This chain links TRBV6-1 with TRBJ2-7, with unresolved D. The germline V gene encodes CDR1 MNHNS and CDR2 SASEGT. This CDR3 region has 15 residues. V lost 3 bases, J lost 0 bases, and 12 bases lay in between. Here the CDR3 reads CASSEDRSPSYEQYF. The CDR3 nucleotides are TGTGCCAGCAGTGAGGATAGAAGCCCCTCCTACGAGCAGTACTTC.

In this sample, this clonotype turned up once. The chain uses TRBV6-1 and TRBJ1-2; no reliable D call. CDR3 length: 15 residues. The V gene's germline CDR1 is MNHNS and CDR2 SASEGT. Trimming left V 3 bases short and J 8 bases short, with 19 bases between. This CDR3 reads CASSDYSGLSRGYTF. The CDR3 DNA is TGTGCCAGCAGTGATTACAGCGGATTGAGCCGCGGCTACACCTTC.

This clonotype was found once. The V and J genes are TRBV6-1 and TRBJ2-7; no reliable D call. V lost 10 bases, J lost 0 bases, and 13 bases lay in between. CDR1 and CDR2 from the germline V gene are MNHNS and SASEGT. The CDR3 is 13 amino acids. CDR3 protein: CAISLRVSYEQYF. CDR3 DNA sequence: TGTGCCATCTCTCTTCGGGTCTCCTACGAGCAGTACTTC.

This clonotype occurred a few times. The gene calls are TRBV9 and TRBJ2-2; D gene uncertain. Trimming stripped 3 bases from V and 4 bases from J, with 7 bases between. This CDR3 spans 13 amino acids. Germline V gene data show CDR1 as SGDLS and CDR2 as YYNGEE. The CDR3 here is CASSASGTGELFF. The DNA for the CDR3 is TGTGCCAGCAGCGCTTCTGGCACCGGGGAGCTGTTTTTT.

As regards this clonotype: Its ends do not fully match the called genes, so a read error is possible. The V call is TRBV5-4, the J call TRBJ1-6; a weak D match, TRBD1 (6 bases). The CDR3 is made up of 16 amino acids. CDR1 and CDR2 (germline): SGHNT, YYREEE (reference sequence). The CDR3 spells CASSSQGSSYNSPPHF. CDR3 bases: TGTGCCAGCAGCTCACAGGGTAGTTCCTATAATTCACCCCCCCACTTT.